The 25 T cell receptor beta chains below all came from one sample that was sequenced in a study of T cells in Graves' hyperthyroidism and ophthalmopathy. Amplified TCR beta CDR3 regions derived from RNA transcripts. Carried out on the TCR CDR3, a first-round RT-PCR used the HTBI primer set. One entry per CDR3 protein, called by TCRdb with MiXCR from the multiplex PCR reads. The sample has some 740,000 distinct CDR3 sequences, 12% to 15% seen once; the top ten hold roughly 10%. The material sequenced was blood. The receptors stem from a woman aged 18 to 35 with Graves' hyperthyroidism.

The gene calls are TRBV4-1 and TRBJ2-1, with a tentative D call TRBD1 (6 bases). With 4 bases removed from V and 8 bases from J, the gap between germline ends came to 18 bases. The V gene's germline CDR1 is MGHRA and CDR2 YSYEKL. The CDR3 is 15 amino acids. This CDR3 reads CASSRGQGTTYEQFF. The CDR3 DNA sequence: TGCGCCAGCAGCCGGGGGCAGGGAACTACTTATGAGCAGTTCTTC.

This clonotype was seen only once. J is TRBJ2-7 and V is TRBV2, with TRBD2 matching 10 bases. Germline values: CDR1 SNHLY, CDR2 FYNNEI. Trimming removed 8 bases from V and 3 bases from J; junction bases left unmatched: 10. The CDR3 sequence is 15 residues long. The CDR3 sequence: CASLARSGGNYEQYF. The CDR3 DNA reads as TGTGCCAGCTTGGCCCGTAGCGGGGGGAACTACGAGCAGTACTTC.

There are many counts of this clonotype. The chain combines TRBV11-1 with TRBJ2-5; D is undetermined. The CDR3 extends over 16 amino acids. V shed 1 base and J shed 2 bases, with 14 bases lying between them. CDR1 is SGHAT, CDR2 FQDESV, per germline (reference sequence). The CDR3 here is CASSLVVPNYQETQYF. The CDR3 bases are TGTGCCAGCAGCTTAGTCGTCCCCAACTATCAAGAGACCCAGTACTTC. Together with reference TRBV11-1 and TRBJ2-5, the CDR3 gives the full variable domain: EAEVAQSPRYKITEKSQAVAFWCDPISGHATLYWYRQILGQGPELLVQFQDESVVDDSQLPKDRFSAERLKGVDSTLKIQPAELGDSAMYLCASSLVVPNYQETQYFGPGTRLLVL.

The chain uses TRBV6-5 and TRBJ1-1; D is undetermined. CDR1 is MNHEY, CDR2 SVGAGI, per germline. This CDR3 spans 16 amino acids. V was clipped by 0 bases and J by 5 bases, with 16 bases between them. This CDR3 reads CASSYSTNRGGTEAFF. In nucleotides, the CDR3 is TGTGCCAGCAGTTACTCGACCAACCGGGGTGGAACTGAAGCTTTCTTT.

The V and J genes are TRBV20-1 and TRBJ1-1, with 9 bases fitting TRBD1. The V and J ends lost 5 bases and 6 bases, in that order; junction bases with no gene match: 10. The CDR3 runs to 14 residues. Germline V gene lookup returns CDR1 DFQATT and CDR2 SNEGSKA (reference sequence). The CDR3 sequence: CSAGRGQGLAEAFF. The CDR3 region has the DNA TGCAGTGCTGGAAGAGGACAGGGGCTTGCTGAAGCTTTCTTT.

At least ten counts were recorded for this clonotype. The chain is built from TRBV7-9 and TRBJ1-1; D possibly corresponds to TRBD1 (6 bases). Looked up from germline, CDR1 is SEHNR and CDR2 is FQNEAQ (reference sequence). The CDR3 runs to 14 residues. Deletions cut 3 bases from V and 1 base from J, with 9 bases between. For the CDR3, the DNA is TGTGCCAGCAGCTTCGGGGGGCCGAACACTGAAGCTTTCTTT. Residues: CASSFGGPNTEAFF.

Ten or more counts support this clonotype. The chain recombines TRBV6-1 with TRBJ2-1; 11 bases fit TRBD2. CDR3 size: 16 residues. Trimming took 5 bases from V and 0 from J; bases not matched to a gene: 3. CDR1 and CDR2 (germline): MNHNS, SASEGT. The CDR3: CASSFTSGSSYNEQFF. For the CDR3, the DNA is TGTGCCAGCAGTTTTACTAGCGGGAGCTCCTACAATGAGCAGTTCTTC.

This clonotype was recorded a few times. V is TRBV28 and J is TRBJ2-3; D unresolved. CDR1 is MDHEN, CDR2 SYDVKM, per germline. With 6 bases removed from V and 10 bases from J, the gap between germline ends came to 20 bases. The CDR3 is made up of 14 amino acids. The CDR3 spells CASSNAPDPHAQYF. The CDR3, as DNA: TGTGCCAGCAGCAATGCTCCGGACCCCCACGCGCAGTATTTT.

V gene TRBV5-1 combines with J gene TRBJ2-5, with D perhaps matching TRBD1 or TRBD2 (6 bases each). The V and J ends lost 0 bases and 4 bases respectively, with 13 bases between them. Germline CDR1 is SGHRS and CDR2 is YFSETQ. The CDR3 is 15 residues long. CDR3 sequence reads: CASSLAPGAGETQYF. CDR3 nucleotide sequence: TGCGCCAGCAGCTTGGCCCCGGGGGCTGGAGAGACCCAGTACTTC.

This clonotype was seen at least ten times. V and J are TRBV12-3 or TRBV12-4 and TRBJ2-1, with D possibly being TRBD2 (6 bases). Trimming removed 4 bases from V and 8 bases from J, with 12 bases in between. The CDR3 consists of 13 residues. The CDR3 bases are TGTGCCAGCAGTTCCCGGACTACAGATGAGCAGTTCTTC. It encodes CASSSRTTDEQFF.

This clonotype was counted ten times or more. The chain has TRBV20-1 and TRBJ1-5; D may be TRBD1 (6 bases). This CDR3 has 14 amino acids. Deletions cut 3 bases from V and 3 bases from J, with 12 bases between. Germline-derived CDR1 and CDR2 are DFQATT and SNEGSKA (reference sequence). CDR3 loop: CSARVGAINQPQHF. In DNA form, the CDR3 reads TGCAGTGCTAGGGTGGGGGCTATCAATCAGCCCCAGCATTTT.

The chain employs TRBV25-1 and TRBJ2-1; a possible D gene is TRBD1 (5 bases). The CDR3 covers 19 residues. The V end was cut by 1 base, the J end by 0 bases, with 19 bases between. Germline V gives CDR1 MGHDK, CDR2 SYGVNS. CDR3 sequence reads: CASSESGSGRMSSYNEQFF. The CDR3 nucleotides are TGTGCCAGCAGTGAATCTGGCTCAGGGCGGATGAGCTCCTACAATGAGCAGTTCTTC.

This clonotype was picked up many times. J is TRBJ2-7 and V is TRBV29-1, with 8 bases fitting TRBD2. CDR1 and CDR2 from the germline V gene are SQVTM and ANQGSEA. The CDR3 length is 14 residues. V shed 5 bases and J 2 bases; nucleotides not matched to a gene: 8. The CDR3 reads CSVPRLATTYEQYF. The CDR3 region has the DNA TGCAGCGTTCCGAGACTAGCGACCACCTACGAGCAGTACTTC.

In the case of this clonotype: An end of the junction does not agree with germline; a read error may underlie this. CDR3 residues: CASSGSGSGADAQYF. DNA for the CDR3: TGCGCCAGCAGCGGTAGCGGGAGTGGGGCAGATGCGCAGTATTTT. The chain has TRBV4-1 and TRBJ2-3, with 9 bases matching TRBD2. CDR3 length equals 15 residues. Germline lookup yields CDR1 MGHRA and CDR2 YSYEKL.

This clonotype showed up just a few times. V gene TRBV11-2 combines with J gene TRBJ2-7; TRBD2 matches 9 bases. CDR3 length: 15 residues. V was clipped by 3 bases and J by 2 bases; unmatched bases: 5. The germline gives CDR1 SGHAT, CDR2 FQNNGV. The CDR3 protein is CASSLRGTSTYEQYF. DNA of the CDR3: TGTGCCAGCAGCTTGCGGGGGACTAGCACCTACGAGCAGTACTTC.

V is TRBV12-3 or TRBV12-4 and J is TRBJ2-1; D gene unclear. The V end lost 6 bases, the J end lost 1 base, and 7 bases lay between the germline ends. The CDR3 extends over 13 amino acids. CDR3 sequence reads: CASRLLSYNEQFF. The CDR3 region has the DNA TGTGCCAGCAGACTCCTTTCCTACAATGAGCAGTTCTTC.

V is TRBV4-2 and J is TRBJ2-1, with D perhaps matching TRBD2 (5 bases). Germline values: CDR1 LGHNA, CDR2 YNFKEQ. This CDR3 region has 13 residues. The V and J ends lost 5 bases and 9 bases respectively, with 14 bases between them. CDR3 DNA sequence: TGTGCCAGCAGCTGGACGGACTCAGGTGAGCAGTTCTTC. It translates to CASSWTDSGEQFF.

The table lists this clonotype with a few counts. CDR3 sequence reads: CASNPQGGSYEQYF. CDR3 sequence (DNA): TGTGCCAGCAACCCACAGGGTGGGTCCTACGAGCAGTACTTC. V gene TRBV6-1 combines with J gene TRBJ2-7, with D possibly TRBD1 on 6 matching bases. Per germline, CDR1 MNHNS and CDR2 SASEGT. The CDR3 covers 14 residues. V dropped 7 bases and J dropped 1 base, with 14 bases sitting between them.

This clonotype was seen more than once but under ten times. The rearrangement uses TRBV9 and TRBJ2-7; no clear D. This CDR3 comprises 12 residues. With 8 bases removed from V and 0 bases from J, the gap between germline ends came to 9 bases. Germline lookup yields CDR1 SGDLS and CDR2 YYNGEE. The chain's CDR3 is CARVGSSYEQYF. Written as DNA, the CDR3 is TGTGCCAGAGTCGGCAGCTCCTACGAGCAGTACTTC.

Many counts were recorded for this clonotype. The rearrangement links TRBV3-1 to TRBJ1-2, with D perhaps matching TRBD1 (5 bases). The germline gives CDR1 LGHDT, CDR2 YNNKEL (reference sequence). The CDR3 extends over 16 amino acids. Trimming left V 0 bases short and J 7 bases short, with 18 bases between. The chain's CDR3 is CASSQEGSLRVLGYTF. In nucleotides, the CDR3 is TGTGCCAGCAGCCAAGAGGGATCACTCAGGGTCCTTGGCTACACCTTC.

The sample holds many counts of this clonotype. The V call is TRBV24-1, the J call TRBJ1-2, with D possibly being TRBD1 (5 bases). Germline CDR1 reads KGHDR; CDR2 reads SFDVKD. This CDR3 spans 14 amino acids. V lost 4 bases to trimming and J lost 4 bases, with 12 bases between them. The CDR3 loop is CATSDPRQTYGYTF. CDR3 DNA sequence: TGTGCCACCAGTGACCCTAGACAGACCTATGGCTACACCTTC.

The sample holds a few counts of this clonotype. The chain employs TRBV20-1 and TRBJ1-5, with D uncertain. V lost 3 bases and J 0 bases, leaving 21 bases between the germline ends. Germline assignment: CDR1 DFQATT and CDR2 SNEGSKA (reference sequence). This CDR3 is 18 amino acids long. The CDR3 sequence is CSARGPFTVYDSNQPQHF. The CDR3 DNA sequence: TGCAGTGCTAGGGGCCCCTTTACAGTTTACGATAGCAATCAGCCCCAGCATTTT.

The gene calls are TRBV19 and TRBJ1-1; tentatively, D is TRBD1 (6 bases). From germline, CDR1 is LNHDA and CDR2 SQIVND (reference sequence). The CDR3 consists of 15 residues. V lost 6 bases and J lost 5, with 19 bases in between. The chain's CDR3 is CASRDRDNVRTEAFF. The CDR3 region has the DNA TGTGCCAGTAGAGACCGGGACAATGTTAGGACTGAAGCTTTCTTT. Full variable domain (remainder filled in from reference TRBV19 and TRBJ1-1): DGGITQSPKYLFRKEGQNVTLSCEQNLNHDAMYWYRQDPGQGLRLIYYSQIVNDFQKGDIAEGYSVSREKKESFPLTVTSAQKNPTAFYLCASRDRDNVRTEAFFGQGTRLTVV.

This sequence joins TRBV7-3 and TRBJ2-2, with D possibly matching TRBD2 (6 bases). The V and J ends lost 10 bases and 3 bases respectively, with 9 bases between them. Germline CDR1 is SGHTA and CDR2 is FQGTGA. The CDR3 is 12 residues long. CDR3 protein: CATSGDTGELFF. The DNA of the CDR3 is TGTGCCACCTCGGGGGACACCGGGGAGCTGTTTTTT.

Turning to this clonotype: One end of the junction fails to match germline, which may point to a read error. The chain has TRBV27 and TRBJ2-7; 8 bases are a match to TRBD2. This CDR3 contains 15 residues. The germline V gene has CDR1 MNHEY and CDR2 SMNVEV (reference sequence). The CDR3 region is CANSLSGTSSYEQYF. CDR3 nucleotides: TGTGCCAACAGTTTATCTGGGACTAGCTCCTACGAGCAGTACTTC.